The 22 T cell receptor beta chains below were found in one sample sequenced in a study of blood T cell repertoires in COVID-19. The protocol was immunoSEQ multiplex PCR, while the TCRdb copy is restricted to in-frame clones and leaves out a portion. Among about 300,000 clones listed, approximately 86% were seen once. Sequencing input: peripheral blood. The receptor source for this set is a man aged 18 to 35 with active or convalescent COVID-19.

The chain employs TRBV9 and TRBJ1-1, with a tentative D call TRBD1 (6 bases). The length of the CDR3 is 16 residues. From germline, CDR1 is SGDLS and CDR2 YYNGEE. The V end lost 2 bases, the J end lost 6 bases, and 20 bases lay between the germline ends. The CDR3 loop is CASSVGQRGLGAEAFF. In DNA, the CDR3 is TGTGCCAGCAGCGTTGGACAGAGGGGGTTAGGGGCTGAAGCTTTCTTT.

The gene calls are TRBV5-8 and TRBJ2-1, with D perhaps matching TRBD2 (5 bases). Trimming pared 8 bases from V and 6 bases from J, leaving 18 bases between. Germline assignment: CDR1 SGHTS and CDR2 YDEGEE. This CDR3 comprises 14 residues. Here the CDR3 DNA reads TGTGCCAGGGAACACGGGATCGGGGTCAATGAGCAGTTCTTC. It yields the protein CAREHGIGVNEQFF.

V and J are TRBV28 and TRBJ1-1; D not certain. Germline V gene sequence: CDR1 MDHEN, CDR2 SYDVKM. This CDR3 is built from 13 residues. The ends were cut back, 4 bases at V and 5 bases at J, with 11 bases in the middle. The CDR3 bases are TGTGCCAGCAGTTCCCGCGAGGGTACTGAAGCTTTCTTT. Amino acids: CASSSREGTEAFF.

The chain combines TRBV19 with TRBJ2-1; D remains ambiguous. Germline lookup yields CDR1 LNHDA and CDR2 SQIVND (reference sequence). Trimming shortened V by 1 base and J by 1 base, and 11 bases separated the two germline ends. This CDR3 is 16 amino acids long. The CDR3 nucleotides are TGTGCCAGTAGTATAGTCGGCGGTACATCCTACAATGAGCAGTTCTTC. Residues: CASSIVGGTSYNEQFF.

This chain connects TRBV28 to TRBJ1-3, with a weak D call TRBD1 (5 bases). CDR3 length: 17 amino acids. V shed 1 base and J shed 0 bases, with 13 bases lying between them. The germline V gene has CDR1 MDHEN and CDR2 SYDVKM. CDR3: CASSLLRGPSSGNTIYF. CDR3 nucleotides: TGTGCCAGCAGTTTATTAAGGGGCCCGAGCTCTGGAAACACCATATATTTT. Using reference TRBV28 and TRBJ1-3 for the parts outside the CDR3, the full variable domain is DVKVTQSSRYLVKRTGEKVFLECVQDMDHENMFWYRQDPGLGLRLIYFSYDVKMKEKGDIPEGYSVSREKKERFSLILESASTNQTSMYLCASSLLRGPSSGNTIYFGEGSWLTVV.

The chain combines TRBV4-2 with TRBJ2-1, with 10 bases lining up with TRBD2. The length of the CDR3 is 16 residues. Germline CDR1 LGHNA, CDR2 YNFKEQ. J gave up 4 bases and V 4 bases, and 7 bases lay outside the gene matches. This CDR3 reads CASSRITSGVYNEQFF. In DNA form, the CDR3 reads TGTGCCAGCAGCCGTATTACTAGCGGGGTATACAATGAGCAGTTCTTC.

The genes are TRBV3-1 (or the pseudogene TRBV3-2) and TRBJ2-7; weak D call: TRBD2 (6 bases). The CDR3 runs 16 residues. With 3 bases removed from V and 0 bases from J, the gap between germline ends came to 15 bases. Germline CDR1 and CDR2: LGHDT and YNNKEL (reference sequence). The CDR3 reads CASSHHPGLSSYEQYF. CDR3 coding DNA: TGTGCCAGCAGCCATCATCCGGGACTCAGCTCCTACGAGCAGTACTTC.

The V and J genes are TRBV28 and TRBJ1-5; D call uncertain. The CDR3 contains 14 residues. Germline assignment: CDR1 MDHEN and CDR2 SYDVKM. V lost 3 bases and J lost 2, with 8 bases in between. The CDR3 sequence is CASSLGRRNQPQHF. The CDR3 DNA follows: TGTGCCAGCAGTTTGGGCAGGCGCAATCAGCCCCAGCATTTT. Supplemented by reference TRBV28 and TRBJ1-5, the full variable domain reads DVKVTQSSRYLVKRTGEKVFLECVQDMDHENMFWYRQDPGLGLRLIYFSYDVKMKEKGDIPEGYSVSREKKERFSLILESASTNQTSMYLCASSLGRRNQPQHFGDGTRLSIL.

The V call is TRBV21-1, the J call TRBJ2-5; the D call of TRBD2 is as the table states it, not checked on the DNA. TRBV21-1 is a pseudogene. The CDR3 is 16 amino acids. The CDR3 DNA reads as TGTGCCAGCGGACTTTCACTAGCGGGAGTCCAAGAGACCCAGTACTTC. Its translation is CASGLSLAGVQETQYF.

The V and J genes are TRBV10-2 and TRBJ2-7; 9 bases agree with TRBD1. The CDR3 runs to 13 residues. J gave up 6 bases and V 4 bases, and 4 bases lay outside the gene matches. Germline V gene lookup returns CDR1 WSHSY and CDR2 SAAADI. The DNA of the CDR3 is TGCGCCAGCAGTGCGGGGACAGGGACCGAGCAGTACTTC. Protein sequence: CASSAGTGTEQYF.

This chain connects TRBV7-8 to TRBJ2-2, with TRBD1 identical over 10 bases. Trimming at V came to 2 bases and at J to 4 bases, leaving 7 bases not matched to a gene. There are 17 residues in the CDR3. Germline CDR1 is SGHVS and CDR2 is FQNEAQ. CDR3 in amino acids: CASSLPRTGGGTGELFF. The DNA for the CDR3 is TGTGCCAGCAGCTTACCGCGGACAGGGGGGGGCACCGGGGAGCTGTTTTTT.

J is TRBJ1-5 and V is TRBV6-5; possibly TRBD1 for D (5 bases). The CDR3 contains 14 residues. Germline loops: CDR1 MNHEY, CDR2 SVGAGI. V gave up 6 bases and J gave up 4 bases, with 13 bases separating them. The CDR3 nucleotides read TGTGCCAGCAGCACGAGGGGAGGAAATCAGCCCCAGCATTTT. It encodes CASSTRGGNQPQHF.

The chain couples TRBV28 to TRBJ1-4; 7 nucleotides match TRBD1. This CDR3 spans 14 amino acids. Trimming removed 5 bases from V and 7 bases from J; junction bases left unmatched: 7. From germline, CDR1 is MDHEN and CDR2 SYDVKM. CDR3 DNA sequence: TGTGCCAGCAGTCTTCAGGGGGGAGGTGAAAAACTGTTTTTT. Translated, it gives CASSLQGGGEKLFF.

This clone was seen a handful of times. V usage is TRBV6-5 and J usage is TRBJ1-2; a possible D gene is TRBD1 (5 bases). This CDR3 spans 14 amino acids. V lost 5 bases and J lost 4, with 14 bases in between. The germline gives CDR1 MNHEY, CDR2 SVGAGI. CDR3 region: CASSPWRGLYGYTF. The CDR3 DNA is TGTGCCAGCAGTCCATGGAGGGGACTCTATGGCTACACCTTC.

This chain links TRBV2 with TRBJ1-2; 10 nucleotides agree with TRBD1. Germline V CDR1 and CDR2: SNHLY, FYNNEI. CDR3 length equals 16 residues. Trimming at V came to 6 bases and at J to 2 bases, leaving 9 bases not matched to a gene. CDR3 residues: CASRLTGTGANYGYTF. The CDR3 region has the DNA TGTGCCAGCAGATTGACCGGGACAGGGGCGAACTATGGCTACACCTTC.

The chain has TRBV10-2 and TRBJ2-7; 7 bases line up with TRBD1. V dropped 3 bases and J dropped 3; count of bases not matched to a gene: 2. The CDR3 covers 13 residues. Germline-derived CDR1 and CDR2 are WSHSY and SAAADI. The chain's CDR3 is CASSDRGYYEQYF. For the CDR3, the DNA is TGCGCCAGCAGTGACAGGGGGTACTACGAGCAGTACTTC.

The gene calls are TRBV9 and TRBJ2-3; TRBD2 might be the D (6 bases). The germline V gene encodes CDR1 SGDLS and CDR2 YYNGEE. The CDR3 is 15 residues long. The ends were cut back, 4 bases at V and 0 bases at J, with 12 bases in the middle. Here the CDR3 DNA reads TGTGCCAGCAGCCCGACTAGGGGAAGCACAGATACGCAGTATTTT. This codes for CASSPTRGSTDTQYF.

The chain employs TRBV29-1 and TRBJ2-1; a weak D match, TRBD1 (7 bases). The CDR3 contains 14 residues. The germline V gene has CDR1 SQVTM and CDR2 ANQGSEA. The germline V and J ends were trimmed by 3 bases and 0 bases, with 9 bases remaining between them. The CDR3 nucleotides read TGCAGCGTTGAGCGGGACAGCTCCTACAATGAGCAGTTCTTC. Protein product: CSVERDSSYNEQFF.

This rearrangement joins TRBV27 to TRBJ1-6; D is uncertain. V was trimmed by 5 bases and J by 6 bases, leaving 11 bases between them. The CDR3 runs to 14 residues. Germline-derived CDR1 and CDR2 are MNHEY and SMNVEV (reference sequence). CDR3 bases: TGTGCCAGCAGTCGTCGGAGTATTAATTCACCCCTCCACTTT. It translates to CASSRRSINSPLHF.

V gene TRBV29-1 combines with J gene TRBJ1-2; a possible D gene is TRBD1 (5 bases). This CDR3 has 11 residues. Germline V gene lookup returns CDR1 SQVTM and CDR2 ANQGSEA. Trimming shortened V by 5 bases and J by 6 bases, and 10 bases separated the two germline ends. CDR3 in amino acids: CSVQKTDGYTF. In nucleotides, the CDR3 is TGCAGCGTTCAGAAGACAGATGGCTACACCTTC.

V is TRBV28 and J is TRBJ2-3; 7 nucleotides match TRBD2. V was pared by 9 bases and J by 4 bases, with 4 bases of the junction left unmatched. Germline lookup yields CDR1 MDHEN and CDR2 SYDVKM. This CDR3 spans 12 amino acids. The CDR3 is CASSGFADTQYF. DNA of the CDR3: TGTGCCAGTAGCGGGTTCGCAGATACGCAGTATTTT.

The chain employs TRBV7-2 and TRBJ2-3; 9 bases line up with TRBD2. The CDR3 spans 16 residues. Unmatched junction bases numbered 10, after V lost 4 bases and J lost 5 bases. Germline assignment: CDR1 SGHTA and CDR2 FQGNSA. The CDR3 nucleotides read TGTGCCAGCAGCTCACGGGGCGGGGGGGCCGGAGATACGCAGTATTTT. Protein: CASSSRGGGAGDTQYF.